Reported below is one TCR beta chain. This sample is part of a study of T cell changes during pregnancy in multiple sclerosis. Libraries were prepared by immunoSEQ multiplex PCR; TCRdb keeps only in-frame clonotypes and omits some of them. The data show more than 100,000 clones, around nine tenths seen once. CDR1 SGHNT and CDR2 YYREEE come from the germline V gene (reference sequence). With 4 bases removed from V and 1 base from J, the gap between germline ends came to 12 bases. This CDR3 region has 15 residues. The sample consisted of peripheral blood, taken after pregnancy. The V call is TRBV5-4, the J call TRBJ1-5, with a possible D match to TRBD1 (6 bases). The sequence came from a female donor with multiple sclerosis, enrolled in a pregnancy study. The CDR3 sequence is CASSQAGQSNQPQHF. As DNA, the CDR3 is TGTGCCAGCAGCCAGGCCGGACAGAGCAATCAGCCCCAGCATTTT.